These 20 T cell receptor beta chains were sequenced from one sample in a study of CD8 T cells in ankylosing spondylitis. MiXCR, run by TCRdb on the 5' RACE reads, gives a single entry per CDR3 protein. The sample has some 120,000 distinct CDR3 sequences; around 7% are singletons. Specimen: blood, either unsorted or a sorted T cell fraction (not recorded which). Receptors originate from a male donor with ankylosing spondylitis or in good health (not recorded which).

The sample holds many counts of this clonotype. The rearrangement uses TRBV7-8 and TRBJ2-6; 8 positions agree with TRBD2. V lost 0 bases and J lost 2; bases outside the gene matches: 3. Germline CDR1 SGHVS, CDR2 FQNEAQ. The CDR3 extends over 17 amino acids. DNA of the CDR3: TGTGCCAGCAGCTTAGCTTCGGGGGGGACTGGGGCCAACGTCCTGACTTTC. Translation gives CASSLASGGTGANVLTF.

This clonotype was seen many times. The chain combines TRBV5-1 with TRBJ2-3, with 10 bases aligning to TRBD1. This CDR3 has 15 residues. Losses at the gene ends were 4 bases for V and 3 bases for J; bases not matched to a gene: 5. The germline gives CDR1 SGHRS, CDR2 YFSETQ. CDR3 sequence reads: CASSPGTGDTDTQYF. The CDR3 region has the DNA TGCGCCAGCAGCCCCGGGACAGGGGATACAGATACGCAGTATTTT.

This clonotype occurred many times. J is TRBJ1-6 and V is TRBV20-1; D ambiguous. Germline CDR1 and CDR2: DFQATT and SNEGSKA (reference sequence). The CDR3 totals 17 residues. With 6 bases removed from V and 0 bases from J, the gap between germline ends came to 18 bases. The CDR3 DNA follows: TGCAGTGCGCACCCGAGCGGGCCTGGCTCCTATAATTCACCCCTCCACTTT. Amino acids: CSAHPSGPGSYNSPLHF.

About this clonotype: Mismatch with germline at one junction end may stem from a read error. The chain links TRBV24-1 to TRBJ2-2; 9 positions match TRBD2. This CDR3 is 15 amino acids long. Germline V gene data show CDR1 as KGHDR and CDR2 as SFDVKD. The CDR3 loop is CATSDIAGDTGEPFF. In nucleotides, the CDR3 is TGTGCCACCAGTGATATAGCGGGAGACACCGGGGAGCCGTTTTTT.

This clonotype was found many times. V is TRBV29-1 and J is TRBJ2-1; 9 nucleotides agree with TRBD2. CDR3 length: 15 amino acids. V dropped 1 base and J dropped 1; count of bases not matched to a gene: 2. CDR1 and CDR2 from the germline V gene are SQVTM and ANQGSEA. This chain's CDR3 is CSVEGAGGSYNEQFF. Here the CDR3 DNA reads TGCAGCGTTGAAGGTGCGGGAGGGTCCTACAATGAGCAGTTCTTC.

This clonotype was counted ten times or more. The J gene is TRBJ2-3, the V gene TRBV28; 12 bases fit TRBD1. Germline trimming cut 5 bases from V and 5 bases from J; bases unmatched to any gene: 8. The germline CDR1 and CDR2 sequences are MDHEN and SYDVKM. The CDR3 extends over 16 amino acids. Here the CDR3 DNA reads TGTGCCAGCAGTCCTCCCGGGACAGGGGGCCAAGATACGCAGTATTTT. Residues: CASSPPGTGGQDTQYF.

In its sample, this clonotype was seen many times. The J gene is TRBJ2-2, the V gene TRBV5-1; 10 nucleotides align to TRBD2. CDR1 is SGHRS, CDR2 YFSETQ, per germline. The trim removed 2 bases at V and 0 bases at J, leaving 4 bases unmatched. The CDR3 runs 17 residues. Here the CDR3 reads CASSFLAGEPNTGELFF. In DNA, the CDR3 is TGCGCCAGCAGCTTCCTAGCGGGGGAACCGAACACCGGGGAGCTGTTTTTT.

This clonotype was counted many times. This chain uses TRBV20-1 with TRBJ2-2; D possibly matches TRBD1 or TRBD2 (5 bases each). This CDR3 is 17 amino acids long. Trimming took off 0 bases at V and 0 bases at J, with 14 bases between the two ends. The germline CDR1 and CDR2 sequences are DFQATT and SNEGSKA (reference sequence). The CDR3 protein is CSARDERQGPNTGELFF. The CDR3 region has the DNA TGCAGTGCTAGAGATGAGCGGCAGGGACCGAACACCGGGGAGCTGTTTTTT.

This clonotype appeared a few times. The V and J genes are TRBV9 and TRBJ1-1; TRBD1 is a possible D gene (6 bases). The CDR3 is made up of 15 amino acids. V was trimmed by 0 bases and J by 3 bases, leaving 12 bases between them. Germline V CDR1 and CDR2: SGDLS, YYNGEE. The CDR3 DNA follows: TGTGCCAGCAGCGTAGATGGGGGCGGCGACACTGAAGCTTTCTTT. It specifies CASSVDGGGDTEAFF.

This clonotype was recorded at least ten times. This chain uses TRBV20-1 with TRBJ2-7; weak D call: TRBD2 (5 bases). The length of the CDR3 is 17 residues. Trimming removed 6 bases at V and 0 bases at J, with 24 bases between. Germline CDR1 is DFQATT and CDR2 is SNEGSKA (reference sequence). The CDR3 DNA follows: TGCAGTGCCAGTGGGCCAAACCCTTCCGGAGGCTCCTACGAGCAGTACTTC. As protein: CSASGPNPSGGSYEQYF.

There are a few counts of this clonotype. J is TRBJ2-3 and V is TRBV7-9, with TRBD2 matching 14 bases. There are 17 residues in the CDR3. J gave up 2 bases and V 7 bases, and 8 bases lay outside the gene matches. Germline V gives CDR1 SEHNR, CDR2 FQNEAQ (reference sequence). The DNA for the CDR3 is TGTGCCAGCAAGGAGGGACTAGCGGGGGAGATCACAGATACGCAGTATTTT. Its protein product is CASKEGLAGEITDTQYF.

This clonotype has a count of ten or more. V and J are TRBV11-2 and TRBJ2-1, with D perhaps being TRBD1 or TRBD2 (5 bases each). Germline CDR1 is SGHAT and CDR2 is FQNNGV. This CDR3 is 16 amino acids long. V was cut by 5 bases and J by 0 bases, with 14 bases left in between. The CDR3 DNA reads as TGTGCCAGCAGCCTTCGGACTGACAGCTCCTACAATGAGCAGTTCTTC. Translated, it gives CASSLRTDSSYNEQFF.

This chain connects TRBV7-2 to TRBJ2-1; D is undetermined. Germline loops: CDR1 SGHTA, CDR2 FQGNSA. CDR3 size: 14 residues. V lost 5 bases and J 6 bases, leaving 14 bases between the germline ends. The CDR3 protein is CASSPALRPNEQFF. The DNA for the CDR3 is TGTGCCAGCAGCCCGGCCCTCCGGCCCAATGAGCAGTTCTTC.

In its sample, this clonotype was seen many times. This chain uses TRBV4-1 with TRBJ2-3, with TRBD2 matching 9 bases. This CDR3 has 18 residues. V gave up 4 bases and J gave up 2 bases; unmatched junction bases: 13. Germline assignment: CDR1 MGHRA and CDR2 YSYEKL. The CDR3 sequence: CASSLETSGLFLTDTQYF. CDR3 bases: TGCGCCAGCAGCCTTGAGACTAGCGGATTATTCCTCACAGATACGCAGTATTTT.

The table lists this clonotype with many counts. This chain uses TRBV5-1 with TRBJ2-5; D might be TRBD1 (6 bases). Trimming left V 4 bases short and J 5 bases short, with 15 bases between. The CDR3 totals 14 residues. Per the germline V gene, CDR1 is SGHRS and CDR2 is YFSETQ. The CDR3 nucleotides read TGCGCCAGCAGCCACCGGACAGACGGGGAGACCCAGTACTTC. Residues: CASSHRTDGETQYF.

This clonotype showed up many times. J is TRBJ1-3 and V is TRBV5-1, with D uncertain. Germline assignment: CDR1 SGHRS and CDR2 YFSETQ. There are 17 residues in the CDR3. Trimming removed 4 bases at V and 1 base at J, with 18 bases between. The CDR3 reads CASSIRPGERSGNTIYF. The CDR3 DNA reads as TGCGCCAGCAGCATAAGACCCGGGGAGAGGTCTGGAAACACCATATATTTT.

CDR3 region: CASSPPSGRGFEQYF. The CDR3 nucleotides read TGTGCCAGCTCACCACCGTCAGGGAGGGGATTCGAGCAGTACTTC. The genes are TRBV18 and TRBJ2-7; 7 positions agree with TRBD2. V shed 0 bases, J shed 6 bases, and the junction held 8 bases outside the gene matches. CDR3 size: 15 residues. In germline, CDR1 is KGHSH, CDR2 LQKENI.

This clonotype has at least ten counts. CDR3 residues: CSARVGGSGYNEQFF. The CDR3 nucleotides read TGCAGTGCTAGAGTCGGCGGGAGTGGATACAATGAGCAGTTCTTC. J is TRBJ2-1 and V is TRBV20-1; 7 nucleotides line up with TRBD2. CDR3 length: 15 residues. V shed 1 base, J shed 4 bases, and the junction held 7 bases outside the gene matches. The germline V gene encodes CDR1 DFQATT and CDR2 SNEGSKA (reference sequence).

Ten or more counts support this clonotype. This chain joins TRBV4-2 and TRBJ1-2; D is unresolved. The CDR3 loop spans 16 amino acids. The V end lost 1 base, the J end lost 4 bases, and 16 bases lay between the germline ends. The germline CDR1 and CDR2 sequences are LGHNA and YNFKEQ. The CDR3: CASSQGRDLGSYGYTF. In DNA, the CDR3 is TGTGCCAGCAGCCAAGGTCGGGATCTGGGAAGCTATGGCTACACCTTC.

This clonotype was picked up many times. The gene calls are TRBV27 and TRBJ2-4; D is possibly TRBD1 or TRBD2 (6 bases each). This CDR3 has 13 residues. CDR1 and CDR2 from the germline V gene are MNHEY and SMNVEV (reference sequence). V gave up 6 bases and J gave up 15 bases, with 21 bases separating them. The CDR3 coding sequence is TGTGCCAGCAGCTCACCTGCGGAGGGGGTCCCGTACTTC. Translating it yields CASSSPAEGVPYF.